This passage covers 24 T cell receptor beta chains from one sample sequenced in a study of human T cells and chemical hapten exposure. Total RNA extraction was carried out from unfractionated whole blood. Using its own MiXCR run on the 5' RACE reads, TCRdb lists one record per CDR3 protein. The sample holds tens of thousands of distinct CDR3 sequences, 7% to 8% seen once. The receptors originated from a male donor in good health.

This clonotype showed up just a few times. This chain links TRBV14 with TRBJ2-7, with TRBD1 identical over 7 bases. The germline CDR1 and CDR2 sequences are SGHDN and FVKESK. CDR3 size: 14 residues. Trimming took 2 bases from V and 5 from J; bases not matched to a gene: 6. Here the CDR3 DNA reads TGTGCCAGCAGCCAAAGACAGGGTATTGACGAGCAGTACTTC. It encodes CASSQRQGIDEQYF.

The rearrangement joins TRBV4-3 to TRBJ1-6, with 7 bases aligning to TRBD1. V was pared by 1 base and J by 8 bases, with 5 bases of the junction left unmatched. The length of the CDR3 is 15 residues. Germline V gene sequence: CDR1 LGHNA, CDR2 YSLEER. The CDR3 bases are TGCGCCAGCAGCCAAGGCAAGGGGGCGCATTCACCCCTCCACTTT. It yields the protein CASSQGKGAHSPLHF.

This clonotype was detected many times. The genes are TRBV3-1 and TRBJ2-1; TRBD2 might be the D (6 bases). The CDR3 spans 12 residues. Germline V CDR1 and CDR2: LGHDT, YNNKEL (reference sequence). Trimming cost V 4 bases and J 11 bases, with 12 bases left between them. The CDR3 sequence is CASSLSGGKQFF. The DNA for the CDR3 is TGTGCCAGCAGCCTTAGCGGAGGAAAGCAGTTCTTC.

J is TRBJ1-1 and V is TRBV29-1; the match to TRBD1 covers 8 bases. V shed 7 bases, J shed 1 base, and the junction held 2 bases outside the gene matches. The CDR3 loop spans 12 amino acids. Germline assignment: CDR1 SQVTM and CDR2 ANQGSEA. CDR3 in DNA: TGCAGCGGAGGGACAGGGAACACTGAAGCTTTCTTT. Translating gives CSGGTGNTEAFF.

This clonotype has just a few counts. V is TRBV6-5 and J is TRBJ1-4; D uncertain. In germline, CDR1 is MNHEY, CDR2 SVGAGI. This CDR3 is 13 amino acids long. Trimming took 6 bases from V and 8 from J, leaving 13 bases between them. The CDR3 DNA reads TGTGCCAGCAGCCTAATACCGACGGAAAAACTGTTTTTT. Translated: CASSLIPTEKLFF.

The J gene is TRBJ2-1, the V gene TRBV2; either TRBD1 or TRBD2 may fit D (5 bases each). The V end lost 4 bases, the J end lost 4 bases, and 20 bases lay between the germline ends. The germline CDR1 and CDR2 sequences are SNHLY and FYNNEI. The CDR3 sequence is 17 residues long. CDR3 residues: CASSVTVEGPKYNEQFF. The CDR3 nucleotides are TGTGCCAGCAGTGTAACGGTCGAGGGGCCTAAATACAATGAGCAGTTCTTC.

The CDR3 reads CASSSGTGGRQPQHF. CDR3 sequence (DNA): TGTGCCAGCAGTTCCGGGACAGGGGGCCGTCAGCCCCAGCATTTT. The chain recombines TRBV12-3 or TRBV12-4 with TRBJ1-5, with 12 bases aligning to TRBD1. V lost 4 bases and J lost 6; bases outside the gene matches: 4. The CDR3 spans 15 residues.

This clonotype was observed a handful of times. V is TRBV10-2 and J is TRBJ2-2; D gene ambiguous. V shed 8 bases and J shed 0 bases, with 10 bases lying between them. CDR1 is WSHSY and CDR2 is SAAADI in the germline V gene. This CDR3 is built from 14 residues. CDR3: CASQVRANTGELFF. CDR3 DNA: TGCGCCAGCCAGGTTCGGGCGAACACCGGGGAGCTGTTTTTT.

This clonotype was counted only a few times. J is TRBJ2-7 and V is TRBV19; D call uncertain. Deletions cut 1 base from V and 3 bases from J, with 7 bases between. CDR1 is LNHDA, CDR2 SQIVND, per germline (reference sequence). The CDR3 extends over 13 amino acids. The DNA of the CDR3 is TGTGCCAGTAGTATAGGGCCGGGCTACGAGCAGTACTTC. Its protein product is CASSIGPGYEQYF.

The chain carries TRBV27 and TRBJ1-5; possibly TRBD1 for D (5 bases). Looked up from germline, CDR1 is MNHEY and CDR2 is SMNVEV (reference sequence). Trimming removed 2 bases from V and 6 bases from J, with 14 bases in between. The length of the CDR3 is 15 residues. The CDR3 sequence: CASSLRQGPSQPQHF. The CDR3 nucleotides are TGTGCCAGCAGTTTACGTCAGGGCCCCAGTCAGCCCCAGCATTTT.

The chain carries TRBV19 and TRBJ2-3, with unresolved D. The CDR3 has 14 residues. Trimming cost V 3 bases and J 5 bases, with 12 bases left between them. CDR1 and CDR2 (germline): LNHDA, SQIVND (reference sequence). The CDR3 DNA follows: TGTGCCAGTAGTATGGCCGAGGTCGGAGATACGCAGTATTTT. Translation gives CASSMAEVGDTQYF.

The chain has TRBV15 and TRBJ2-1; D is ambiguous. Per the germline V gene, CDR1 is LNHNV and CDR2 is YYDKDF (reference sequence). The CDR3 has 14 amino acids. V was pared by 0 bases and J by 10 bases, with 13 bases between. The CDR3 reads CATSRDPSDGEQFF. In DNA, the CDR3 is TGTGCCACCAGCAGAGATCCTTCCGACGGGGAGCAGTTCTTC.

This clonotype was observed at least ten times. The chain recombines TRBV27 with TRBJ2-7, with 14 nucleotides matching TRBD2. J lost 4 bases, V lost 2 bases, and 4 bases had no gene match. Germline CDR1 is MNHEY and CDR2 is SMNVEV (reference sequence). The CDR3 length is 16 residues. CDR3 bases: TGTGCCAGCAGTTTACGCGGACTAGCGGGGGGTTACGAGCAGTACTTC. Translation: CASSLRGLAGGYEQYF.

This clonotype came up many times. The chain links TRBV6-1 to TRBJ1-4, with 8 bases identical to TRBD1. CDR1 and CDR2 from the germline V gene are MNHNS and SASEGT. V was pared by 4 bases and J by 10 bases, with 5 bases of the junction left unmatched. This CDR3 region has 13 residues. The CDR3 DNA reads TGTGCCAGCAGTGGACAGGGGAGGGGAAAACTGTTTTTT. Translating gives CASSGQGRGKLFF.

The chain recombines TRBV10-3 with TRBJ1-5; D may be TRBD1 (5 bases). CDR1 is ENHRY, CDR2 SYGVKD, per germline. The CDR3 totals 13 residues. Trimming shortened V by 11 bases and J by 4 bases, and 15 bases separated the two germline ends. In DNA form, the CDR3 reads TGTGCCTCCCGGGGGGGGGGAAATCAGCCCCAGCATTTT. Its translation is CASRGGGNQPQHF.

This clonotype has more than one count but fewer than ten. The V gene is TRBV12-3 or TRBV12-4, the J gene TRBJ1-6; a possible D gene is TRBD1 (6 bases). This CDR3 contains 14 residues. Trimming removed 3 bases from V and 6 bases from J, with 9 bases in between. CDR3: CASSLDSGNSPLHF. The CDR3 bases are TGTGCCAGCAGTTTGGACAGCGGTAATTCACCCCTCCACTTT.

The table lists this clonotype with a few counts. The V call is TRBV5-1, the J call TRBJ2-3; D may match TRBD1 or TRBD2 (5 bases each). The V end lost 5 bases, the J end lost 4 bases, and 11 bases lay between the germline ends. Per germline, CDR1 SGHRS and CDR2 YFSETQ. The CDR3 is 13 amino acids. The DNA for the CDR3 is TGCGCCAGCAGTATTGAGGGGTCAGATACGCAGTATTTT. Residues: CASSIEGSDTQYF.

The chain is built from TRBV18 and TRBJ1-5; possible D gene TRBD1, 5 bases. Germline-derived CDR1 and CDR2 are KGHSH and LQKENI. This CDR3 has 15 amino acids. The V and J ends lost 8 bases and 5 bases respectively, with 19 bases between them. CDR3 loop: CASPSRQSTDQPQHF. CDR3 bases: TGTGCCAGCCCCTCAAGACAGTCCACCGATCAGCCCCAGCATTTT.

V usage is TRBV29-1 and J usage is TRBJ2-2; possibly TRBD1 for D (6 bases). Germline-derived CDR1 and CDR2 are SQVTM and ANQGSEA. The length of the CDR3 is 12 residues. V lost 7 bases and J 5 bases, leaving 11 bases between the germline ends. This chain's CDR3 is CSAGQTTGELFF. CDR3 nucleotides: TGCAGCGCCGGACAGACAACCGGGGAGCTGTTTTTT.

There are a few counts of this clonotype. The chain employs TRBV29-1 and TRBJ2-5; D gene unclear. The V end was cut by 6 bases, the J end by 0 bases, with 5 bases between. The CDR3 is 11 residues long. Germline V gene sequence: CDR1 SQVTM, CDR2 ANQGSEA. The CDR3 region is CSVDYQETQYF. The CDR3 bases are TGCAGCGTCGACTACCAAGAGACCCAGTACTTC.

V gene TRBV5-1 combines with J gene TRBJ2-7, with D tentatively TRBD1 (5 bases). V was clipped by 0 bases and J by 2 bases, with 12 bases between them. Germline CDR1 is SGHRS and CDR2 is YFSETQ. The CDR3 contains 15 residues. CDR3 coding DNA: TGCGCCAGCAGCTTGGTCGTCGACAGAGCCTACGAGCAGTACTTC. Its protein product is CASSLVVDRAYEQYF.

This clonotype was detected only a few times. V and J are TRBV30 and TRBJ1-2, with a tentative D call TRBD1 (6 bases). Trimming took 5 bases from V and 2 from J, leaving 15 bases between them. The CDR3 is 14 residues long. CDR1 is GTSNPN, CDR2 SVGIG, per germline (reference sequence). CDR3 region: CAWSRTDSNYGYTF. Here the CDR3 DNA reads TGTGCCTGGTCCCGTACGGACAGCAACTATGGCTACACCTTC.

This clonotype was counted between two and nine times. The chain carries TRBV7-9 and TRBJ2-1; 9 bases fit TRBD1. Germline V gene data show CDR1 as SEHNR and CDR2 as FQNEAQ (reference sequence). V dropped 4 bases and J dropped 8; count of bases not matched to a gene: 9. The CDR3 is made up of 15 amino acids. Here the CDR3 DNA reads TGTGCCAGCAGCTCGTCCCGGGACAGGGTCCATGAGCAGTTCTTC. Encoded protein: CASSSSRDRVHEQFF.

On this clonotype itself: A much larger clone lies one base from this, so it may be a read error. V usage is TRBV27 and J usage is TRBJ2-3, with 10 bases identical to TRBD2. Germline V gene data show CDR1 as MNHEY and CDR2 as SMNVEV (reference sequence). The CDR3 has 16 amino acids. The CDR3 here is CVSSLGLAASTDTQYF. The CDR3, as DNA: TGTGTCAGCAGTCTAGGACTAGCGGCTAGCACAGATACGCAGTATTTT.